What follows are 2 T cell receptor beta chains derived from one specimen sequenced in a study of cytomegalovirus exposure and HLA in healthy donors. Amplification used 60 Vbeta primers and 13 Jbeta primers. Assay: immunoSEQ multiplex PCR; the TCRdb copy retains only in-frame clones and omits some. The sample records under 150,000 clones, about four fifths being singletons. Material: PBMCs. The receptor source for this set is a woman aged 40 to 50 in good health and CMV-seropositive.

This clone was found a few times. This sequence joins TRBV19 and TRBJ2-1; 13 bases fit TRBD2. The CDR3 runs 17 residues. Germline V lookup: CDR1 LNHDA, CDR2 SQIVND (reference sequence). V shed 4 bases and J 1 base; nucleotides not matched to a gene: 4. DNA of the CDR3: TGTGCCAGTAGTACGACTAGCGGGAGGCTTTCCTACAATGAGCAGTTCTTC. As protein: CASSTTSGRLSYNEQFF.

The chain uses TRBV10-2 and TRBJ1-4; D gene ambiguous. V was trimmed by 6 bases and J by 0 bases, leaving 23 bases between them. Per the germline V gene, CDR1 is WSHSY and CDR2 is SAAADI. This CDR3 has 19 amino acids. The CDR3 DNA reads as TGCGCCAGCAGGAGAGGGAACAACCCACCCTCTGCAACTAATGAAAAACTGTTTTTT. This sequence encodes CASRRGNNPPSATNEKLFF.